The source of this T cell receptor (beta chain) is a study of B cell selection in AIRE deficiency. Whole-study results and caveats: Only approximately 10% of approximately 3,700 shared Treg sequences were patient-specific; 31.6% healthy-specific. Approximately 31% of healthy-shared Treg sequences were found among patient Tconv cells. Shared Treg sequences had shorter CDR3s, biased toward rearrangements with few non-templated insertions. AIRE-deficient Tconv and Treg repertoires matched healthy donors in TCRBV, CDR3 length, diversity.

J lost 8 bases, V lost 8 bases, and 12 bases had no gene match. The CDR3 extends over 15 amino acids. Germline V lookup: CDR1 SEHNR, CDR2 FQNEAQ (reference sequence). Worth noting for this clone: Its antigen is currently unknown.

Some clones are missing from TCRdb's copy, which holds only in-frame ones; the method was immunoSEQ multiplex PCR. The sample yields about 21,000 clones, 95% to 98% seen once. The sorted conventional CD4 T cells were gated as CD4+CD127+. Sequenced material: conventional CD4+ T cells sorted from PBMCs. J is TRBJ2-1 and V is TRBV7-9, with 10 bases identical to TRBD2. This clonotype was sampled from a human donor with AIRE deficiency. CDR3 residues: CASEDLAGDSYEQFF. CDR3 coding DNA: TGTGCCAGCGAAGACCTAGCGGGAGATTCGTATGAGCAGTTCTTC. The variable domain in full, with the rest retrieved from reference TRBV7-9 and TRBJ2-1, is DTGVSQNPRHKITKRGQNVTFRCDPISEHNRLYWYRQTLGQGPEFLTYFQNEAQLEKSRLLSDRFSAERPKGSFSTLEIQRTEQGDSAMYLCASEDLAGDSYEQFFGPGTRLTVL.